This T cell receptor beta chain appears in the sequencing data of a study of Tregs in tolerant kidney transplant recipients. In the study overall: Recipients received nonmyeloablative bone marrow transplants from related graft donors, with transient mixed chimerism.

Study outcomes and limitations: Antigen-driven expansion was suggested because donor-specific Tregs expanded more than all Tregs in tolerant patients. Changing PCR primers prevented nucleotide comparison between some patients' samples.

TCRdb's table, derived via immunoSEQ multiplex PCR, lists solely in-frame clones and lacks some. The sample yields more than 60,000 clones, around 90% seen once. With 6 bases clipped from V and 5 bases from J, the junction kept 8 bases outside the gene matches. Looked up from germline, CDR1 is SNHLY and CDR2 is FYNNEI. The CDR3 sequence is 16 residues long. Turning to this clone: Its specificity is unknown.

This specimen was CD4+ T cells from blood, taken before the transplant. The chain has TRBV2 and TRBJ2-2, with 11 bases lining up with TRBD2. This receptor was identified in a human donor who received a combined kidney and bone marrow transplant. The CDR3 is CASRAEGLAATGELFF. In nucleotides, the CDR3 is TGTGCCAGCAGGGCGGAGGGACTAGCGGCTACCGGGGAGCTGTTTTTT.